These 19 T cell receptor beta chains share one sample of origin, sequenced in a study of cytomegalovirus exposure and HLA in healthy donors. TCRdb's table, derived via immunoSEQ multiplex PCR, lists solely in-frame clones and lacks some. The table includes 85,000 to 130,000 clones, about 88% detected once. Source material: PBMCs. These receptors all stem from a woman aged 18-29 years in good health and CMV-seropositive.

J is TRBJ2-1 and V is TRBV19, with D perhaps TRBD2 (5 bases). The V gene lost 3 bases and the J gene lost 6 bases, with 15 bases spanning the gap. This CDR3 comprises 15 residues. Germline values: CDR1 LNHDA, CDR2 SQIVND (reference sequence). CDR3 in amino acids: CASSIGVRGGNEQFF. In DNA form, the CDR3 reads TGTGCCAGTAGTATCGGGGTTCGGGGTGGCAATGAGCAGTTCTTC.

The CDR3 nucleotides read TGTGCCAGCTCCGGGTCTAATGAAAAACTGTTTTTT. Amino acids: CASSGSNEKLFF. The chain couples TRBV5-5 to TRBJ1-4; D ambiguous. The CDR3 length is 12 residues. The germline V gene encodes CDR1 SGHKS and CDR2 YYEKEE (reference sequence). V dropped 7 bases and J dropped 3 bases, with 7 bases sitting between them.

The chain combines TRBV7-2 with TRBJ2-2; D is unresolved. Looked up from germline, CDR1 is SGHTA and CDR2 is FQGNSA. Trimming shortened V by 3 bases and J by 4 bases, and 3 bases separated the two germline ends. CDR3 size: 12 residues. This CDR3 reads CASSFSTGELFF. The CDR3 DNA sequence: TGTGCCAGCAGCTTCAGCACCGGGGAGCTGTTTTTT.

This clone was recorded only once. This chain connects TRBV5-6 to TRBJ2-5; 9 bases align to TRBD1. The germline CDR1 and CDR2 sequences are SGHDT and YYEEEE. The V and J ends lost 4 bases and 4 bases, in that order; junction bases with no gene match: 11. The CDR3 consists of 16 residues. This CDR3 reads CASSPPTGTGRETQYF. The DNA for the CDR3 is TGTGCCAGCAGCCCCCCGACCGGGACAGGGAGAGAGACCCAGTACTTC. The full variable domain, its missing parts supplied by reference TRBV5-6 and TRBJ2-5, is DAGVTQSPTHLIKTRGQQVTLRCSPKSGHDTVSWYQQALGQGPQFIFQYYEEEERQRGNFPDRFSGHQFPNYSSELNVNALLLGDSALYLCASSPPTGTGRETQYFGPGTRLLVL.

The chain carries TRBV15 and TRBJ2-7; TRBD1 is a possible D gene (6 bases). The germline V gene encodes CDR1 LNHNV and CDR2 YYDKDF (reference sequence). Trimming removed 1 base at V and 6 bases at J, with 7 bases between. The CDR3 has 12 residues. The CDR3 loop is CATSRVRGEQYF. CDR3 nucleotide sequence: TGTGCCACCAGCAGAGTCAGGGGCGAGCAGTACTTC.

V is TRBV2 and J is TRBJ1-1, with TRBD1 identical over 8 bases. The germline gives CDR1 SNHLY, CDR2 FYNNEI. The junction had 5 bases not matched to a gene; V was cut back by 8 bases and J by 3 bases. The CDR3 extends over 13 amino acids. This CDR3 is CASGLTGDTEAFF. CDR3 bases: TGTGCCAGCGGACTGACAGGGGACACTGAAGCTTTCTTT.

The rearrangement joins TRBV7-9 to TRBJ1-2; 7 nucleotides agree with TRBD1. CDR1 is SEHNR, CDR2 FQNEAQ, per germline (reference sequence). The CDR3 spans 15 residues. The V gene end was trimmed by 7 bases and the J gene end by 5 bases; junction bases not matched to a gene: 13. The CDR3 nucleotides are TGTGCCAGCACGGGAACGGACAGGCTCATTTATGGCTACACCTTC. Its translation is CASTGTDRLIYGYTF.

The rearrangement links TRBV14 to TRBJ2-7; tentatively, D is TRBD2 (5 bases). CDR3 length equals 16 residues. V gave up 0 bases and J gave up 2 bases, with 14 bases separating them. Germline V gives CDR1 SGHDN, CDR2 FVKESK. In nucleotides, the CDR3 is TGTGCCAGCAGCCAAGATTCTAAGGTCGGGGCCTACGAGCAGTACTTC. Residues: CASSQDSKVGAYEQYF. The whole variable domain, remainder taken from reference TRBV14 and TRBJ2-7, is EAGVTQFPSHSVIEKGQTVTLRCDPISGHDNLYWYRRVMGKEIKFLLHFVKESKQDESGMPNNRFLAERTGGTYSTLKVQPAELEDSGVYFCASSQDSKVGAYEQYFGPGTRLTVT.

The V gene is TRBV7-3, the J gene TRBJ1-4; D is perhaps TRBD1 (5 bases). V lost 1 base and J lost 8, with 23 bases in between. The CDR3 totals 18 residues. Germline CDR1 and CDR2: SGHTA and FQGTGA. CDR3 DNA: TGTGCCAGCAGCTTAAACTCCGGGTTAGGGGTTGGCAGAGAAAAACTGTTTTTT. It encodes CASSLNSGLGVGREKLFF.

The chain couples TRBV27 to TRBJ1-5, with a possible D match to TRBD1 (5 bases). Trimming removed 6 bases at V and 7 bases at J, with 13 bases between. The CDR3 is 13 residues long. Germline V gives CDR1 MNHEY, CDR2 SMNVEV (reference sequence). The CDR3 coding sequence is TGTGCCAGCAGCGTCAATCAGGGACAGCCCCAGCATTTT. Residues: CASSVNQGQPQHF.

J is TRBJ1-2 and V is TRBV2, with TRBD1 matching over 7 bases. After removal of 7 bases from V and 4 bases from J, the junction contained 6 bases not matched to a gene. The CDR3 sequence is 13 residues long. Germline V CDR1 and CDR2: SNHLY, FYNNEI. This CDR3 reads CASIRTGGYGYTF. CDR3 nucleotides: TGTGCCAGCATTCGGACAGGCGGCTATGGCTACACCTTC.

The chain recombines TRBV19 with TRBJ2-5; tentative D call: TRBD1 (5 bases). CDR3 length: 13 amino acids. Between the trimmed V and J ends, which lost 3 bases and 5 bases, there was a span of 10 bases. Germline V gives CDR1 LNHDA, CDR2 SQIVND (reference sequence). CDR3 amino acids: CASSMGLSETQYF. DNA for the CDR3: TGTGCCAGTAGTATGGGGCTATCGGAGACCCAGTACTTC.

The rearrangement uses TRBV27 and TRBJ2-1, with 7 bases lining up with TRBD1. Germline loops: CDR1 MNHEY, CDR2 SMNVEV (reference sequence). The CDR3 sequence is 17 residues long. J was trimmed by 0 bases and V by 5 bases; bases with no gene match: 10. CDR3 sequence: CASSPGDSRFSYNEQFF. The CDR3 nucleotides are TGTGCCAGCAGTCCTGGGGACAGCCGATTCTCCTACAATGAGCAGTTCTTC.

In nucleotides, the CDR3 is TGTGCCAGCCGCGCCGGGACAGGGTTATATGGCTACACCTTC. Translating it yields CASRAGTGLYGYTF. The chain uses TRBV19 and TRBJ1-2; 9 bases agree with TRBD1. Germline-derived CDR1 and CDR2 are LNHDA and SQIVND (reference sequence). V dropped 9 bases and J dropped 5; count of bases not matched to a gene: 10. There are 14 residues in the CDR3.

J is TRBJ1-5 and V is TRBV27, with 7 bases matching TRBD1. Looked up from germline, CDR1 is MNHEY and CDR2 is SMNVEV (reference sequence). The J segment lost 3 bases and the V segment lost 5 bases, leaving 7 bases of the junction unmatched. The CDR3 is 15 residues long. The CDR3 DNA reads TGTGCCAGCAGTAACAAGGGGGCACACAATCAGCCCCAGCATTTT. Its protein product is CASSNKGAHNQPQHF.

The chain's CDR3 is CATRTGGDASYGYTF. The CDR3, as DNA: TGTGCCACCAGGACAGGGGGAGACGCCTCCTATGGCTACACCTTC. V is TRBV6-5 and J is TRBJ1-2; 10 bases are shared with TRBD1. V shed 10 bases, J shed 4 bases, and the junction held 12 bases outside the gene matches. Germline V gene data show CDR1 as MNHEY and CDR2 as SVGAGI. The CDR3 spans 15 residues.

The chain has TRBV27 and TRBJ2-7; 7 nucleotides align to TRBD2. The CDR3 loop spans 14 amino acids. Germline CDR1 reads MNHEY; CDR2 reads SMNVEV (reference sequence). Trimming took 6 bases from V and 0 from J; bases not matched to a gene: 5. CDR3 loop: CASRLARHSYEQYF. The CDR3 DNA reads as TGTGCCAGCAGACTAGCGCGTCACTCCTACGAGCAGTACTTC.

The chain uses TRBV28 and TRBJ2-3; 13 nucleotides agree with TRBD2. V lost 6 bases, J lost 4 bases, and 10 bases stayed unmatched. This CDR3 contains 17 residues. Looked up from germline, CDR1 is MDHEN and CDR2 is SYDVKM. The CDR3 DNA reads as TGTGCCAGCAGGCCGGGACTAGCGGGGAGGGGCCCAGATACGCAGTATTTT. Translation: CASRPGLAGRGPDTQYF. The variable domain in full, completed from reference TRBV28 and TRBJ2-3, reads DVKVTQSSRYLVKRTGEKVFLECVQDMDHENMFWYRQDPGLGLRLIYFSYDVKMKEKGDIPEGYSVSREKKERFSLILESASTNQTSMYLCASRPGLAGRGPDTQYFGPGTRLTVL.

The chain employs TRBV19 and TRBJ2-1; 10 nucleotides agree with TRBD2. Germline assignment: CDR1 LNHDA and CDR2 SQIVND (reference sequence). The CDR3 consists of 16 residues. Trimming took 3 bases from V and 7 from J; bases not matched to a gene: 9. As DNA, the CDR3 is TGTGCCAGTAGTATTCACAGCGGGGGGGCGAAAAATGAGCAGTTCTTC. Its protein is CASSIHSGGAKNEQFF.